In this sample, the clone carrying this TCR beta chain turned up once. Its antigen is currently unknown. Primers included in the PCR were 60 Vbeta and 13 Jbeta primers. The method was immunoSEQ multiplex PCR; TCRdb's version includes in-frame clones alone and lacks a portion of them. The sample lists roughly 130,000 clones, 80% occurring once. This specimen comes from a study of cytomegalovirus exposure and HLA in healthy donors. The CDR3 is 15 amino acids. J was trimmed by 9 bases and V by 1 base; bases with no gene match: 4. The germline CDR1 and CDR2 sequences are LGHNA and YNFKEQ. Broader study findings: A later analysis found that most CMV-associated TCR beta chains appeared HLA-restricted. Later analysis indicated greater clonal expansion among HLA-associated TCR beta chains than among equally common other chains.

The gene calls are TRBV4-2 and TRBJ2-1, with 12 bases fitting TRBD2. The source material was PBMCs. This TCR derives from a male donor in good health and CMV-seronegative. The CDR3 nucleotides read TGTGCCAGCAGCCAAGGGACTAGCGGGGTCGTTGAGCAGTTCTTC. The encoded protein is CASSQGTSGVVEQFF.